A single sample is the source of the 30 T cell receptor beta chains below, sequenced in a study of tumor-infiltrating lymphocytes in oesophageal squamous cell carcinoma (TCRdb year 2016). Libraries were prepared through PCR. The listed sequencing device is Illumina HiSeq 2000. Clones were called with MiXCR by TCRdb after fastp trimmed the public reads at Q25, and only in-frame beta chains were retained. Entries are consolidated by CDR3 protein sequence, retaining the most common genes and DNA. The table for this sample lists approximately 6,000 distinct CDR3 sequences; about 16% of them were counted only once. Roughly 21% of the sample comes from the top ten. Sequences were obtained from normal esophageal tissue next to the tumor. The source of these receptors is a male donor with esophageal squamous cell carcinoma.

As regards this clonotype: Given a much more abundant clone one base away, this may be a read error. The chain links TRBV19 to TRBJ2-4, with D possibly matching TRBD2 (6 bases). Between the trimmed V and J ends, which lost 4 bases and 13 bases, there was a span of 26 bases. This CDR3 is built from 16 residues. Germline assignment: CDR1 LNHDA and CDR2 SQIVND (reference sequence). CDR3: CASSRARGDLYNEQYF. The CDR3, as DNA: TGTGCCAGTAGTAGGGCGCGGGGAGACTTGTACAATGAGCAGTACTTC.

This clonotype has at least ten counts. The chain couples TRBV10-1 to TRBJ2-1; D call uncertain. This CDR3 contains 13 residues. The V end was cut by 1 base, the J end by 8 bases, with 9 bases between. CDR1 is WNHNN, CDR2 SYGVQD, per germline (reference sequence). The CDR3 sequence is CASSEYPLDEQFF. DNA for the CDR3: TGCGCCAGCAGTGAGTACCCCTTGGATGAGCAGTTCTTC.

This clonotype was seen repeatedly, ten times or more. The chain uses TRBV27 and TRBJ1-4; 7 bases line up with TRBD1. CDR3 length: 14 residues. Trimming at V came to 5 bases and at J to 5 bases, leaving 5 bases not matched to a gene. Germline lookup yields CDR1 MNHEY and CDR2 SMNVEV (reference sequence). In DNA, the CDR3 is TGTGCCAGCAGTCCGACAGGGTTCAATGAAAAACTGTTTTTT. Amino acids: CASSPTGFNEKLFF.

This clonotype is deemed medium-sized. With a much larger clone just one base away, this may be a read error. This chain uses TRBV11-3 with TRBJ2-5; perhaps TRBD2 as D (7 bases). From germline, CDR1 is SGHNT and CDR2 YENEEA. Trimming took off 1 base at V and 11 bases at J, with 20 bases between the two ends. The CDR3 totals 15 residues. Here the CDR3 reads CASSLVLGGLGEQYF. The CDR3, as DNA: TGTGCCAGCAGCTTAGTCTTGGGGGGGCTAGGGGAGCAGTACTTC. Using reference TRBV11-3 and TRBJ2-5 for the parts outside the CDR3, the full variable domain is EAGVVQSPRYKIIEKKQPVAFWCNPISGHNTLYWYLQNLGQGPELLIRYENEEAVDDSQLPKDRFSAERLKGVDSTLKIQPAELGDSAVYLCASSLVLGGLGEQYFGPGTRLLVL.

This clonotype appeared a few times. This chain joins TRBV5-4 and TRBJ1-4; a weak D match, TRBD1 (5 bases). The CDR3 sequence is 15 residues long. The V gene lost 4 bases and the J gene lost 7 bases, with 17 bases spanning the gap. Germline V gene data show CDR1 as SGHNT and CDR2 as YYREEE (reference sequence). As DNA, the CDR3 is TGTGCCAGCAGCCCTGGCGGGGGGAACTTTGAAAAACTGTTTTTT. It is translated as CASSPGGGNFEKLFF.

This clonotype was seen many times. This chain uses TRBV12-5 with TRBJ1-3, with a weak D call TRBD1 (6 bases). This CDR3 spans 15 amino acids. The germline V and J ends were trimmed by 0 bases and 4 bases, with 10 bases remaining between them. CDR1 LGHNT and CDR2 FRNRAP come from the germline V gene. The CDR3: CASGLVQGTGNTIYF. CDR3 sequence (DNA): TGTGCTAGTGGTTTGGTACAGGGAACGGGAAACACCATATATTTT.

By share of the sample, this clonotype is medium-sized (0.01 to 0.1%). CDR3 in DNA: TGTGCCAGCAGAGCTCCGGCGCCCACAGATACGCAGTATTTT. It specifies CASRAPAPTDTQYF. The chain is built from TRBV6-1 and TRBJ2-3; D gene uncertain. Germline-derived CDR1 and CDR2 are MNHNS and SASEGT. The V and J ends lost 6 bases and 2 bases respectively, with 12 bases between them. This CDR3 comprises 14 residues.

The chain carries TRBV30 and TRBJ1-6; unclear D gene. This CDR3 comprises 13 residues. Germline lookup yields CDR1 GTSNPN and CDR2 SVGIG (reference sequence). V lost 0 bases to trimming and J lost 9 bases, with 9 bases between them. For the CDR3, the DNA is TGTGCCTGGAGTGTAACGGGGAGTTCACCCCTCCACTTT. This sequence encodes CAWSVTGSSPLHF.

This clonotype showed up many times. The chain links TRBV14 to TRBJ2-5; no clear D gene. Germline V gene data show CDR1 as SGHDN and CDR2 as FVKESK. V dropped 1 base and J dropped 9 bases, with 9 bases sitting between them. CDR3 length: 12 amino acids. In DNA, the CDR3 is TGTGCCAGCAGCCAAGTAACTACCTCCCAGTACTTC. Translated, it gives CASSQVTTSQYF.

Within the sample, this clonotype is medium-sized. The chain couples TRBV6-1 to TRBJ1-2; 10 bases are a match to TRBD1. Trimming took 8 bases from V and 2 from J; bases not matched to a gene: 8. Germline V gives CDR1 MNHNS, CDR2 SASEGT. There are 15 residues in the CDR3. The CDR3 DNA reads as TGTGCCAGCGATCAGACGGGACAGGGGAACTATGGCTACACCTTC. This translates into CASDQTGQGNYGYTF.

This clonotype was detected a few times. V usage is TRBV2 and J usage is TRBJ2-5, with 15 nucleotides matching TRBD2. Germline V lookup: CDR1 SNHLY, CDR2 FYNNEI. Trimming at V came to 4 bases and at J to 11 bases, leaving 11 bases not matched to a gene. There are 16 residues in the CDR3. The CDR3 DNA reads TGTGCCAGCAGTGTAGGACTAGCGGGGGGGAGGGATGAGCAGTACTTC. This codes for CASSVGLAGGRDEQYF.

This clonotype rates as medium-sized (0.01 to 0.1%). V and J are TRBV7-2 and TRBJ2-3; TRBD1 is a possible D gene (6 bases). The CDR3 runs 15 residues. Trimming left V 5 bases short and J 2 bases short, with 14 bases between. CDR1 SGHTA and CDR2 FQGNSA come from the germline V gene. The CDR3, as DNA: TGTGCCAGCAGCCTGGGACAACATTCCACAGATACGCAGTATTTT. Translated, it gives CASSLGQHSTDTQYF.

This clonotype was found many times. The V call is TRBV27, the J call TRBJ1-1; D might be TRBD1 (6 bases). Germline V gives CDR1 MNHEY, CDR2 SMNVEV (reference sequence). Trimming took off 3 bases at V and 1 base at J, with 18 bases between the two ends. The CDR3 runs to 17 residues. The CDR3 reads CASSFLPGGVTNTEAFF. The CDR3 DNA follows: TGTGCCAGCAGTTTTTTACCGGGGGGCGTTACGAACACTGAAGCTTTCTTT.

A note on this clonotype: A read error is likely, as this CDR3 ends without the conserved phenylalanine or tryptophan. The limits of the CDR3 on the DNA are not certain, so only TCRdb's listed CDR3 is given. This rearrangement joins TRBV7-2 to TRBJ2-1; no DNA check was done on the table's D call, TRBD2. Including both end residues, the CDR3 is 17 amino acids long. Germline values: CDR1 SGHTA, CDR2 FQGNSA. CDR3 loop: CASSLGVQTSYGYTFGP.

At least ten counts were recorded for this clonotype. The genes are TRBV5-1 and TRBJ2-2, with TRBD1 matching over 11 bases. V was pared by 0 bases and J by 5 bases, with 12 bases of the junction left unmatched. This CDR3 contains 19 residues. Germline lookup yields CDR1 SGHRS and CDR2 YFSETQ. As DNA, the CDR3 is TGCGCCAGCAGCTTGGCTAGGACAGGGGGCGCCGGAAGGACCGGGGAGCTGTTTTTT. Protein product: CASSLARTGGAGRTGELFF.

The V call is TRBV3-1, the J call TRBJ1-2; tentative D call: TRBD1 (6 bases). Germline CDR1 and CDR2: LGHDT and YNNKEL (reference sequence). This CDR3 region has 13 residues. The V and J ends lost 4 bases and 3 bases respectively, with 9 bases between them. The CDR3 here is CASSPTGYYGYTF. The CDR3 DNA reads TGTGCCAGCAGCCCGACAGGATACTATGGCTACACCTTC.

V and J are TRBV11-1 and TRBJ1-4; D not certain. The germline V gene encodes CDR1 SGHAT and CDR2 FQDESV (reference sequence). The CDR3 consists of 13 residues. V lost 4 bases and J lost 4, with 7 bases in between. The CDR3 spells CASSYGYNEKLFF. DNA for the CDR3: TGTGCCAGCAGCTACGGTTATAATGAAAAACTGTTTTTT.

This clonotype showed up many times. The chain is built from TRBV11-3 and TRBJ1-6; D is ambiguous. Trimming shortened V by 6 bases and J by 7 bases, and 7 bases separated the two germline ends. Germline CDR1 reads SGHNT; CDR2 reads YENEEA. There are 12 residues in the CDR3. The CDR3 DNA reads TGTGCCAGCAGGGGTGGGAATTCACCCCTCCACTTT. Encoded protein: CASRGGNSPLHF.

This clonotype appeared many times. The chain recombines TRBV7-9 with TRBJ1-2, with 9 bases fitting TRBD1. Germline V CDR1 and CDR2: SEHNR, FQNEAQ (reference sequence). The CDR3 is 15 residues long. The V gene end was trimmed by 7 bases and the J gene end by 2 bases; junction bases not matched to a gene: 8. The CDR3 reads CASIGTGGANYGYTF. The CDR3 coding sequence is TGTGCCAGCATAGGAACAGGGGGCGCCAACTATGGCTACACCTTC. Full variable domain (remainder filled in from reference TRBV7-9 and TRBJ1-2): DTGVSQNPRHKITKRGQNVTFRCDPISEHNRLYWYRQTLGQGPEFLTYFQNEAQLEKSRLLSDRFSAERPKGSFSTLEIQRTEQGDSAMYLCASIGTGGANYGYTFGSGTRLTVV.

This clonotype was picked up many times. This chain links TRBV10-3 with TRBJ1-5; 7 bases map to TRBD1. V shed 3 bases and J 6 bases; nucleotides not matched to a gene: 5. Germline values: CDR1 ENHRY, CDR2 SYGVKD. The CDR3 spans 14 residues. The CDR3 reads CAISDMTGPQPQHF. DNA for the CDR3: TGTGCCATCAGTGATATGACAGGGCCTCAGCCCCAGCATTTT.

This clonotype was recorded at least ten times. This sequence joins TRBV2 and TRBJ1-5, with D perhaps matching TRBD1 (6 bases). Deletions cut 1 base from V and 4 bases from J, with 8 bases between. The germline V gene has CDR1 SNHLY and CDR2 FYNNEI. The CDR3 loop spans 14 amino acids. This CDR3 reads CASSEGRGNQPQHF. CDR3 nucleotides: TGTGCCAGCAGTGAAGGCAGGGGAAATCAGCCCCAGCATTTT.

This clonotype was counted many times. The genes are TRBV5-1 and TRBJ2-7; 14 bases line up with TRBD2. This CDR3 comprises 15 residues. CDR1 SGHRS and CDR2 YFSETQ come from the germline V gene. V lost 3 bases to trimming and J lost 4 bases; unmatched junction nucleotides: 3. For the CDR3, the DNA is TGCGCCAGCAGCTCCGGGACTAGCGGGGGATACGAGCAGTACTTC. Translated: CASSSGTSGGYEQYF.

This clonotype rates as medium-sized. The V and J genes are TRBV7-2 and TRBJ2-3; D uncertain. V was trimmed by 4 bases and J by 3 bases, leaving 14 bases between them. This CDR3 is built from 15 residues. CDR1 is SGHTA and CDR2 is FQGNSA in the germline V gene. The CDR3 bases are TGTGCCAGCAGCTACCGACTGGCCAGTACAGATACGCAGTATTTT. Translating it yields CASSYRLASTDTQYF.

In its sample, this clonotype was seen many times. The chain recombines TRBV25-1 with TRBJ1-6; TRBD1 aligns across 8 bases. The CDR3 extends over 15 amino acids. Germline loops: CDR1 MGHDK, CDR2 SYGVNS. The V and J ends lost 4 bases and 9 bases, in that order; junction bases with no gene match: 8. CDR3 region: CASSVGRGLRSPLHF. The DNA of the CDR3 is TGTGCCAGCAGTGTAGGCAGGGGGCTTCGTTCACCCCTCCACTTT. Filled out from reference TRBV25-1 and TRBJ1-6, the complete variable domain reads EADIYQTPRYLVIGTGKKITLECSQTMGHDKMYWYQQDPGMELHLIHYSYGVNSTEKGDLSSESTVSRIRTEHFPLTLESARPSHTSQYLCASSVGRGLRSPLHFGNGTRLTVT.

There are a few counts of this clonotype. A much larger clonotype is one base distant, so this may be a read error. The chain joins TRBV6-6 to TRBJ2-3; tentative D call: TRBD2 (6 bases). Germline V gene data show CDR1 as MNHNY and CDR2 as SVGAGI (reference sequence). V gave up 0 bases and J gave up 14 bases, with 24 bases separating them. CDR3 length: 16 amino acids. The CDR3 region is CASSYSSGVGTGELYF. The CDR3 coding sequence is TGTGCCAGCAGTTACTCATCGGGGGTCGGCACCGGGGAGCTGTATTTT.

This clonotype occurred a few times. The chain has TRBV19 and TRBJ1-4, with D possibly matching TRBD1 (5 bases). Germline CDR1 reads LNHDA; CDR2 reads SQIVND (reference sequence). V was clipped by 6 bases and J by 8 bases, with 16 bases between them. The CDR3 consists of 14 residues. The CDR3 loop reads CASSLGAGREKLFF. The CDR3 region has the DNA TGTGCCAGTAGCCTCGGGGCGGGAAGGGAAAAACTGTTTTTT.

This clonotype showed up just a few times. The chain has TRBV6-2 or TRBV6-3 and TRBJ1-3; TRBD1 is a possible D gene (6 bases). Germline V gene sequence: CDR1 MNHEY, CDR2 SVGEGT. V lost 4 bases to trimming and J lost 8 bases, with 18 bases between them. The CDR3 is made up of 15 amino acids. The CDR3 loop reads CASSSGQRVIDTIYF. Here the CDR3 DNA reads TGTGCCAGCAGTTCAGGACAGCGAGTTATCGACACCATATATTTT.

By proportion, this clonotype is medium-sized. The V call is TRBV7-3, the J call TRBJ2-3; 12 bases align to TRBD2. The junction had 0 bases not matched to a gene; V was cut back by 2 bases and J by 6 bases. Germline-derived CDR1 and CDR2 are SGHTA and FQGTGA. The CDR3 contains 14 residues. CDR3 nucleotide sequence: TGTGCCAGCAGCTTAGGACTAGCGGGGGATACGCAGTATTTT. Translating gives CASSLGLAGDTQYF.

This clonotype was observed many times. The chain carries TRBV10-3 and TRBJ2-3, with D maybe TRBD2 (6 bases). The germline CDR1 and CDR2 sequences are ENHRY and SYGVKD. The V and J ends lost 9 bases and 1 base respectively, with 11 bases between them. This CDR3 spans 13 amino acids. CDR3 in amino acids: CAIAWGGTDTQYF. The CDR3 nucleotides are TGTGCCATAGCGTGGGGGGGCACAGATACGCAGTATTTT.

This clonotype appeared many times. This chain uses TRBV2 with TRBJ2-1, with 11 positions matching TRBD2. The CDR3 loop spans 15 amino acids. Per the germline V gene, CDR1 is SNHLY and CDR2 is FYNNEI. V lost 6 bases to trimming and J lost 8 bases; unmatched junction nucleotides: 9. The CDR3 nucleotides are TGTGCCAGCAGGGAAACTAGCGGGAGTATCGATGAGCAGTTCTTC. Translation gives CASRETSGSIDEQFF.